The next 20 T cell receptor beta chains were all read from a single sample in a study of tissue T cells after allogeneic stem cell transplantation (dated by TCRdb to the early 2020s). Library preparation was by the immunoSEQ multiplex PCR assay. TCRdb took over this immuneACCESS table, retaining in-frame rearrangements with V and J assigned. Such tables are incomplete; in checked studies, under half of the missing clones stem from an unresolved V gene, and the remainder is unexplained. This sample holds thousands of clones; 45% to 55% were observed only once. Clones ranked in the top ten supply approximately 7% of the sample. The time point label corresponds to: mouse harvest day 7 after allogeneic transplant. Each mouse graft consisted of 10^7 T-cell-depleted bone marrow cells plus 10^6 splenic CD5+ T cells and was given by tail vein injection. Sequencing was done on a sample of gut tissue. The source is a female BALB/c mouse given C57BL/6 T cells with graft-versus-host disease after an allogeneic hematopoietic cell transplant.

Of note for this clone: Gene names and germline refer to mouse. The read is 1 residue too short to cover the CDR3 end, so that end is filled in from the germline J gene. The chain links TRBV26 to TRBJ2-7; D possibly corresponds to TRBD1 (6 bases). The CDR3 extends over 13 amino acids. V gave up 6 bases and J gave up 4 bases, with 13 bases separating them. The germline V gene has CDR1 KGHPV and CDR2 FQNQEV (reference sequence). CDR3 sequence reads: CASRPGHPYEQYF. The sequenced part of the CDR3 DNA is TGTGCCAGCAGGCCGGGACATCCTTATGAACAGTAC.

On this clone itself: Gene names and germline refer to mouse. Here the CDR3 reads CASSRDSANSDYTF. The covered CDR3 bases are TGTGCCAGCAGCCGGGACAGTGCAAACTCCGACTACACC. The rearrangement uses TRBV26 and TRBJ1-2, with TRBD1 matching over 7 bases. The sequence runs out 1 residue before the end of the CDR3; the remainder is reconstructed from the germline J gene. CDR3 length equals 14 residues. The V gene's germline CDR1 is KGHPV and CDR2 FQNQEV (reference sequence). V lost 6 bases and J lost 0; bases outside the gene matches: 4.

A word on this clone: The germline and genes are mouse ones. The sequenced fragment ends 1 residue before the CDR3 boundary, so the rest is inferred from the germline J gene. The J gene is TRBJ2-5, the V gene TRBV3; 11 bases fit TRBD2. The V and J ends lost 3 bases and 6 bases, in that order; junction bases with no gene match: 5. The germline gives CDR1 SNHLY, CDR2 FYNGKV (reference sequence). This CDR3 comprises 15 residues. CDR3 DNA (partial): TGTGCCAGCAGCTTTACTGGGGGGGCGCAGGACACCCAGTAC. Encoded protein: CASSFTGGAQDTQY. The complete CDR3 reads CASSFTGGAQDTQYF.

The table lists this clone with a count of one. These gene names are mouse names. The sequenced fragment ends 1 residue before the CDR3 boundary, so the rest is inferred from the germline J gene. V gene TRBV15 combines with J gene TRBJ2-4; 11 nucleotides match TRBD2. This CDR3 spans 16 amino acids. The J segment lost 0 bases and the V segment lost 5 bases, leaving 4 bases of the junction unmatched. The germline CDR1 and CDR2 sequences are SGHND and FRSKSL. CDR3 bases read: TGTGCCAGCAGTCGGACTGGGGGGTCTAGTCAAAACACCTTGTAC. This gives the protein CASSRTGGSSQNTLY. The complete CDR3 sequence is CASSRTGGSSQNTLYF.

With respect to this clone: The listed genes are named as in mouse. The read ends 1 residue shy of where the CDR3 ends; the end is completed using the germline J gene. The V and J genes are TRBV3 and TRBJ1-1; 7 bases align to TRBD1. Germline loops: CDR1 SNHLY, CDR2 FYNGKV (reference sequence). The V gene end was trimmed by 1 base and the J gene end by 4 bases; junction bases not matched to a gene: 3. The CDR3 contains 14 residues. The part of the CDR3 DNA that was read is TGTGCCAGCAGCTTAGAGGGGGCGGTCACAGAAGTCTTC. The encoded protein is CASSLEGAVTEVF. The whole CDR3 is CASSLEGAVTEVFF. Filled out from reference TRBV3 and TRBJ1-1, the complete variable domain reads GPKVLQIPSHQIIDMGQMVTLNCDPVSNHLYFYWYKQILGQQMEFLVNFYNGKVMEKSKLFKDQFSVERPDGSYFTLKIQPTALEDSAVYFCASSLEGAVTEVFFGKGTRLTVV.

Of note for this clone: Genes here carry mouse names. Coverage ceases 1 residue before the CDR3 finishes, and the germline J gene fills in the end. The rearrangement links TRBV2 to TRBJ2-5; no reliable D call. The CDR3 loop spans 15 amino acids. V was shortened by 0 bases and J by 0 bases, with 7 bases between the two germline ends. Germline V gene data show CDR1 as LGHNA and CDR2 as YSYQKL. The sequenced CDR3 bases are TGTGCCAGCAGCCAAGATCCGGGTAACCAAGACACCCAGTAC. This encodes CASSQDPGNQDTQY. The whole CDR3 is CASSQDPGNQDTQYF.

In regard to this clone: These gene names are mouse names. The read terminates 1 residue ahead of where the CDR3 ends, so the germline J gene completes it. This chain uses TRBV26 with TRBJ2-7; possibly TRBD1 for D (5 bases). From germline, CDR1 is KGHPV and CDR2 FQNQEV (reference sequence). The V end was cut by 3 bases, the J end by 4 bases, with 10 bases between. The CDR3 length is 13 residues. The CDR3 is CASSLTDTYEQYF. CDR3 bases read: TGTGCCAGCAGTCTTACGGACACATATGAACAGTAC. Using reference TRBV26 and TRBJ2-7 for the parts outside the CDR3, the full variable domain is NSKVIQTPRYLVKGQGQKAKMRCIPEKGHPVVFWYQQNKNNEFKFLINFQNQEVLQQIDMTEKRFSAECPSNSPCSLEIQSSEAGDSALYLCASSLTDTYEQYFGPGTRLTVL.

Comments on this clone: Gene names refer to mouse genes. From the germline J gene comes the end of the CDR3, since the read stops 1 residue before it. In the same sample, other DNA sequences code for this CDR3. V and J are TRBV3 and TRBJ2-7, with a tentative D call TRBD2 (6 bases). V lost 0 bases, J lost 4 bases, and 7 bases lay in between. The germline V gene encodes CDR1 SNHLY and CDR2 FYNGKV (reference sequence). The CDR3 totals 13 residues. This chain's CDR3 is CASSLAWGYEQYF. CDR3 DNA, as far as it was read: TGTGCCAGCAGCTTAGCCTGGGGTTATGAACAGTAC.

This clone came up a few times. Each gene name is a mouse one. The DNA ends 1 residue before the CDR3 does, and the rest of the CDR3 is filled in from the germline J gene. V gene TRBV26 combines with J gene TRBJ1-3, with no clear D. The ends were cut back, 3 bases at V and 0 bases at J, with 9 bases in the middle. The CDR3 is 15 residues long. Germline V gene data show CDR1 as KGHPV and CDR2 as FQNQEV (reference sequence). The CDR3: CASSLGTYSGNTLYF. The covered CDR3 bases are TGTGCCAGCAGTCTCGGCACCTATTCTGGAAATACGCTCTAT.

Turning to this clone: Gene names refer to mouse genes. Read sequence stops 1 residue before the CDR3 end, and the germline J gene provides the missing end. This chain joins TRBV12-2 and TRBJ2-7, with 10 nucleotides matching TRBD1. The CDR3 consists of 15 residues. The J segment lost 4 bases and the V segment lost 4 bases, leaving 9 bases of the junction unmatched. Germline CDR1 is SGHLS and CDR2 is HYDKME. CDR3: CASSPGQGGGYEQYF. Partial CDR3 DNA: TGTGCCAGCTCCCCCGGACAGGGGGGGGGTTATGAACAGTAC.

This clone has only a few counts. Mouse germline and gene names are used. Sequencing ends 1 residue short of the CDR3 end; the germline J gene provides the rest. V is TRBV26 and J is TRBJ1-1; D is unclear. Germline CDR1 and CDR2: KGHPV and FQNQEV (reference sequence). V shed 2 bases and J shed 1 base, with 5 bases lying between them. This CDR3 spans 13 amino acids. CDR3 protein: CASSLNRNTEVFF. The CDR3 bases that were read are TGTGCCAGCAGTCTGAACAGAAACACAGAAGTCTTC.

To note about this clone: The genes are named according to mouse. The DNA ends 1 residue before the CDR3 does, and the rest of the CDR3 is filled in from the germline J gene. The chain has TRBV20 and TRBJ1-1; D is ambiguous. The CDR3 contains 12 residues. The V gene's germline CDR1 is GFQATS and CDR2 STVNSAI. The V gene lost 2 bases and the J gene lost 1 base, with 5 bases spanning the gap. The CDR3 region is CGARPKNTEVFF. Incomplete CDR3 DNA: TGTGGTGCTAGGCCCAAAAACACAGAAGTCTTC.

This clone has only a few counts. The gene symbols are mouse symbols. The CDR3 is cut off 1 residue early in the read; its end comes from the germline J gene. This chain connects TRBV26 to TRBJ2-7, with TRBD1 identical over 9 bases. Trimming cost V 5 bases and J 6 bases; bases outside gene matches: 2. CDR1 and CDR2 from the germline V gene are KGHPV and FQNQEV (reference sequence). The CDR3 consists of 12 residues. Partial CDR3 DNA: TGTGCCAGCAGTTTACAGGGGGCTGAACAGTAC. This translates into CASSLQGAEQY. The entire CDR3 sequence reads CASSLQGAEQYF.

As to this clone: The gene names given are mouse names. The read ends 1 residue early relative to the CDR3; the germline J gene fills the gap. The chain combines TRBV3 with TRBJ2-7, with TRBD1 matching 8 bases. Germline CDR1 reads SNHLY; CDR2 reads FYNGKV (reference sequence). This CDR3 has 14 amino acids. After removal of 3 bases from V and 6 bases from J, the junction contained 7 bases not matched to a gene. The CDR3 loop reads CASSFQGARGEQYF. CDR3 bases read: TGTGCCAGCAGCTTTCAGGGGGCGCGGGGTGAACAGTAC.

Worth noting for this clone: Germline and genes here are mouse. The read finishes 1 residue shy of the CDR3 end, and the germline J gene is used to complete it. The rearrangement uses TRBV5 and TRBJ2-3; 10 bases fit TRBD1. J gave up 1 base and V 0 bases, and 1 base lay outside the gene matches. The V gene's germline CDR1 is LGHNA and CDR2 YNLKQL (reference sequence). The CDR3 contains 16 residues. CDR3 sequence reads: CASSQEGTGGAETLYF. Partial CDR3 DNA: TGTGCCAGCAGCCAAGAAGGGACAGGGGGTGCAGAAACGCTGTAT.

Turning to this clone: The germline and genes are mouse ones. The read terminates 1 residue before the CDR3 end, so the remaining end is supplied by the germline J gene. The chain recombines TRBV19 with TRBJ1-5, with TRBD1 as a possible D gene (6 bases). The CDR3 sequence is 14 residues long. Germline CDR1 FNHDT, CDR2 SITEND (reference sequence). V was pared by 6 bases and J by 2 bases, with 12 bases between. Incomplete CDR3 DNA: TGTGCCAGCAAGGGAGGGACATACAACCAGGCTCCGCTT. It specifies CASKGGTYNQAPL. The full CDR3 protein reads CASKGGTYNQAPLF.

This clone came up a few times. Here the gene names and germline are mouse. The read terminates 1 residue ahead of where the CDR3 ends, so the germline J gene completes it. V is TRBV26 and J is TRBJ2-7; weak D call: TRBD1 (6 bases). V shed 4 bases and J shed 0 bases, with 10 bases lying between them. The germline CDR1 and CDR2 sequences are KGHPV and FQNQEV (reference sequence). The CDR3 length is 14 residues. CDR3 DNA, as far as it was read: TGTGCCAGCAGTCAACAGGGTAGCTCCTATGAACAGTAC. As protein: CASSQQGSSYEQY. The whole CDR3 reads CASSQQGSSYEQYF.

Points on this clone: These gene names are mouse names. Read data end 1 residue before the CDR3 end; the end is taken from the germline J gene. The chain couples TRBV31 to TRBJ1-4, with TRBD1 matching over 7 bases. The CDR3 length is 13 residues. The J segment lost 8 bases and the V segment lost 1 base, leaving 4 bases of the junction unmatched. Germline assignment: CDR1 GKSSPN and CDR2 SITVG. The sequenced CDR3 bases are TGTGCCTGGAGTCCAGGGGGAAGGGAAAGATTATTT. Protein sequence: CAWSPGGRERLF. The entire CDR3 reads CAWSPGGRERLFF.

A word on this clone: Mouse names are used for the genes. The read terminates 1 residue before the CDR3 end, so the remaining end is supplied by the germline J gene. The genes are TRBV24 and TRBJ1-1; D gene uncertain. V lost 5 bases and J lost 0, with 7 bases in between. Germline-derived CDR1 and CDR2 are KGHTA and FRNEEI. The CDR3 length is 13 residues. The sequenced CDR3 bases are TGTGCCAGCAGTTATAATGCAAACACAGAAGTCTTC. It yields the protein CASSYNANTEVF. The CDR3 in its entirety is CASSYNANTEVFF.

The sample holds a few counts of this clone. Germline and genes here are mouse. The sequenced part of the CDR3 DNA is TGCACCTGCAGTGCAGAGGCCCATTCTGGAAATACGCTCTAT. It specifies CTCSAEAHSGNTLY. In full, the CDR3 is CTCSAEAHSGNTLYF. The rearrangement joins TRBV1 to TRBJ1-3; the D is unclear. The read ends 1 residue shy of where the CDR3 ends; the end is completed using the germline J gene. V shed 0 bases and J shed 0 bases, with 6 bases lying between them. The CDR3 runs 15 residues. Germline values: CDR1 NSQYPW, CDR2 LRSPGD (reference sequence). The entire variable domain, with the rest obtained from reference TRBV1 and TRBJ1-3, is as follows: VTLLEQNPRWRLVPRGQAVNLRCILKNSQYPWMSWYQQDLQKQLQWLFTLRSPGDKEVKSLPGADYLATRVTDTELRLQVANMSQGRTLYCTCSAEAHSGNTLYFGEGSRLIVV.